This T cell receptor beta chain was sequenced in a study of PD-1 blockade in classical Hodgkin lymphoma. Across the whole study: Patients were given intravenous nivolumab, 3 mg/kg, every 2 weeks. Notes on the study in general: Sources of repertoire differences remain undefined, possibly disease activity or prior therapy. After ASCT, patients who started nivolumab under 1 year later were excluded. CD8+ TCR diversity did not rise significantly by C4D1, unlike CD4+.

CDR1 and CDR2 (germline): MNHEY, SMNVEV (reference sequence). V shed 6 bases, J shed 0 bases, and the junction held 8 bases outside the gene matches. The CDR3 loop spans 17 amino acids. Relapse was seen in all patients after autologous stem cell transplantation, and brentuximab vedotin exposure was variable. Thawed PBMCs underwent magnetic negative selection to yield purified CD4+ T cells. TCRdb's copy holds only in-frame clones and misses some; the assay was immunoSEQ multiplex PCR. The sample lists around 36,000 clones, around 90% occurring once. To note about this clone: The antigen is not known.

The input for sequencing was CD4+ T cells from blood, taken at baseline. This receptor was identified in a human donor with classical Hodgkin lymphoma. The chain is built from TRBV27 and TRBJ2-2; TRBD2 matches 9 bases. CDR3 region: CASSLKAGGTNTGELFF. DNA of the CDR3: TGTGCCAGCAGCCTCAAAGCGGGAGGCACGAACACCGGGGAGCTGTTTTTT.